This T cell receptor beta chain was sequenced for a study of cytomegalovirus exposure and HLA in healthy donors. This CDR3 has 12 amino acids. Trimming took 6 bases from V and 7 from J, leaving 7 bases between them. Looked up from germline, CDR1 is KGHSH and CDR2 is LQKENI. Primers for the PCR totalled 60 Vbeta and 13 Jbeta. The method was immunoSEQ multiplex PCR; TCRdb's version includes in-frame clones alone and lacks a portion of them. The sample includes over 70,000 clones, more than 55% of them seen just once. This sequence joins TRBV18 and TRBJ1-6; D unclear. Sequenced sample: PBMCs. The sequence derives from a woman in her fifties or sixties in good health and CMV-seropositive. CDR3 in amino acids: CASSVPNSPLHF. CDR3 sequence (DNA): TGTGCCAGCTCTGTCCCAAATTCACCCCTCCACTTT.